The 12 T cell receptor beta chains reported below all come from one sample, sequenced in a study of technical replicates of blood from a handful of donors (dated by TCRdb to 2016 to 2017). The library relied on the immunoSEQ multiplex PCR assay. TCRdb provides this immuneACCESS table in a form limited to in-frame rearrangements. Some clones are lacking; in checked studies, under half of them reflect an unresolved V gene, and why the rest are absent is not known. The sample table records fewer than 85,000 clones; 90% to 97% of these occur just once. The ten largest account for just over 0.3% of the sample. Sequencing was performed on T cells isolated from PBMCs. These receptor sequences come from a human donor in good health.

V is TRBV25-1 and J is TRBJ2-3, with TRBD2 identical over 12 bases. This CDR3 comprises 15 residues. Germline V gene data show CDR1 as MGHDK and CDR2 as SYGVNS. V dropped 6 bases and J dropped 5; count of bases not matched to a gene: 6. The CDR3 is CASSSSGRAEDTQYF. CDR3 nucleotides: TGTGCCAGCAGCTCTAGCGGGAGGGCCGAAGATACGCAGTATTTT.

This clone was seen once. The chain links TRBV6-1 to TRBJ2-1; 8 bases line up with TRBD2. V trimming: 8 bases; J trimming: 10 bases; junction bases outside the gene matches: 13. The CDR3 contains 14 residues. The germline gives CDR1 MNHNS, CDR2 SASEGT. CDR3 DNA: TGTGCCAGCGGAGGACTAGCATCGAGACTAGAGCAGTTCTTC. Translation gives CASGGLASRLEQFF.

The chain combines TRBV5-4 with TRBJ1-1, with D tentatively TRBD1 (6 bases). Trimming shortened V by 0 bases and J by 0 bases, and 9 bases separated the two germline ends. The length of the CDR3 is 15 residues. Germline loops: CDR1 SGHNT, CDR2 YYREEE (reference sequence). CDR3 DNA sequence: TGTGCCAGCAGCTTGGTTTCAGGGGTGAACACTGAAGCTTTCTTT. Translated: CASSLVSGVNTEAFF. Full variable domain (rest looked up from reference TRBV5-4 and TRBJ1-1): ETGVTQSPTHLIKTRGQQVTLRCSSQSGHNTVSWYQQALGQGPQFIFQYYREEENGRGNFPPRFSGLQFPNYSSELNVNALELDDSALYLCASSLVSGVNTEAFFGQGTRLTVV.

This clone has just one count. The chain employs TRBV7-8 and TRBJ2-2, with no clear D. Trimming took 4 bases from V and 10 from J, leaving 10 bases between them. The CDR3 is made up of 12 amino acids. Germline-derived CDR1 and CDR2 are SGHVS and FQNEAQ. The CDR3 here is CASSSDNVELFF. CDR3 coding DNA: TGTGCCAGCAGCTCTGACAACGTGGAGCTGTTTTTT.

This clone was observed a single time. CDR3 loop: CASSDSEEHNEQFF. Written as DNA, the CDR3 is TGTGCCAGCAGTGACTCCGAGGAACACAATGAGCAGTTCTTC. The chain has TRBV6-4 and TRBJ2-1, with D hard to call. This CDR3 has 14 residues. Germline CDR1 reads MRHNA; CDR2 reads SNTAGT. The V end lost 0 bases, the J end lost 5 bases, and 8 bases lay between the germline ends.

The J gene is TRBJ1-5, the V gene TRBV7-2, with 10 bases matching TRBD1. Trimming at V came to 1 base and at J to 6 bases, leaving 6 bases not matched to a gene. The CDR3 is made up of 16 amino acids. From germline, CDR1 is SGHTA and CDR2 FQGNSA. CDR3: CASSLGGQGGTQPQHF. In DNA, the CDR3 is TGTGCCAGCAGCTTAGGAGGACAGGGGGGGACTCAGCCCCAGCATTTT.

This chain links TRBV9 with TRBJ1-1; D unresolved. Germline-derived CDR1 and CDR2 are SGDLS and YYNGEE. The CDR3 runs 15 residues. Trimming stripped 2 bases from V and 4 bases from J, with 15 bases between. DNA for the CDR3: TGTGCCAGCAGCGTTTCTGGAGAATGGCGCACTGAAGCTTTCTTT. Translated, it gives CASSVSGEWRTEAFF. The full variable domain, rest sourced from reference TRBV9 and TRBJ1-1, is DSGVTQTPKHLITATGQRVTLRCSPRSGDLSVYWYQQSLDQGLQFLIQYYNGEERAKGNILERFSAQQFPDLHSELNLSSLELGDSALYFCASSVSGEWRTEAFFGQGTRLTVV.

The chain links TRBV7-3 to TRBJ1-3; D call uncertain. V gave up 4 bases and J gave up 0 bases, with 13 bases separating them. The CDR3 sequence is 16 residues long. Germline values: CDR1 SGHTA, CDR2 FQGTGA. The CDR3 DNA reads TGTGCCAGCAGCTCTCACGACACCATCTCTGGAAACACCATATATTTT. This encodes CASSSHDTISGNTIYF.

This chain uses TRBV6-5 with TRBJ1-5; 8 bases match TRBD1. J was trimmed by 3 bases and V by 4 bases; bases with no gene match: 5. CDR3 length: 15 amino acids. CDR1 and CDR2 (germline): MNHEY, SVGAGI. CDR3 DNA sequence: TGTGCCAGCAGTTCGACAGGGGCTATCAATCAGCCCCAGCATTTT. It yields the protein CASSSTGAINQPQHF.

The rearrangement links TRBV9 to TRBJ1-1, with 7 bases aligning to TRBD1. The V and J ends lost 0 bases and 8 bases, in that order; junction bases with no gene match: 7. This CDR3 has 14 amino acids. Germline CDR1 and CDR2: SGDLS and YYNGEE. The CDR3 region is CASSVGQGRSEAFF. The CDR3 DNA reads TGTGCCAGCAGCGTAGGACAGGGTCGATCGGAAGCTTTCTTT.

CDR3 amino acids: CASSSYRGTEAFF. The CDR3 DNA reads TGTGCCAGCAGCTCCTACAGGGGCACTGAAGCTTTCTTT. V usage is TRBV7-2 and J usage is TRBJ1-1; the match to TRBD1 covers 7 bases. J was trimmed by 4 bases and V by 4 bases; bases with no gene match: 3. Germline CDR1 and CDR2: SGHTA and FQGNSA. The CDR3 has 13 residues. The full variable domain, in which reference TRBV7-2 and TRBJ1-1 provide the parts outside the CDR3, is GAGVSQSPSNKVTEKGKDVELRCDPISGHTALYWYRQSLGQGLEFLIYFQGNSAPDKSGLPSDRFSAERTGGSVSTLTIQRTQQEDSAVYLCASSSYRGTEAFFGQGTRLTVV.

The chain uses TRBV5-4 and TRBJ2-3; possible D gene TRBD2, 5 bases. The germline V gene encodes CDR1 SGHNT and CDR2 YYREEE (reference sequence). The CDR3 spans 13 residues. V gave up 3 bases and J gave up 4 bases, with 9 bases separating them. The CDR3 sequence: CASSSGNSDTQYF. CDR3 coding DNA: TGTGCCAGCAGCTCCGGGAATTCAGATACGCAGTATTTT.